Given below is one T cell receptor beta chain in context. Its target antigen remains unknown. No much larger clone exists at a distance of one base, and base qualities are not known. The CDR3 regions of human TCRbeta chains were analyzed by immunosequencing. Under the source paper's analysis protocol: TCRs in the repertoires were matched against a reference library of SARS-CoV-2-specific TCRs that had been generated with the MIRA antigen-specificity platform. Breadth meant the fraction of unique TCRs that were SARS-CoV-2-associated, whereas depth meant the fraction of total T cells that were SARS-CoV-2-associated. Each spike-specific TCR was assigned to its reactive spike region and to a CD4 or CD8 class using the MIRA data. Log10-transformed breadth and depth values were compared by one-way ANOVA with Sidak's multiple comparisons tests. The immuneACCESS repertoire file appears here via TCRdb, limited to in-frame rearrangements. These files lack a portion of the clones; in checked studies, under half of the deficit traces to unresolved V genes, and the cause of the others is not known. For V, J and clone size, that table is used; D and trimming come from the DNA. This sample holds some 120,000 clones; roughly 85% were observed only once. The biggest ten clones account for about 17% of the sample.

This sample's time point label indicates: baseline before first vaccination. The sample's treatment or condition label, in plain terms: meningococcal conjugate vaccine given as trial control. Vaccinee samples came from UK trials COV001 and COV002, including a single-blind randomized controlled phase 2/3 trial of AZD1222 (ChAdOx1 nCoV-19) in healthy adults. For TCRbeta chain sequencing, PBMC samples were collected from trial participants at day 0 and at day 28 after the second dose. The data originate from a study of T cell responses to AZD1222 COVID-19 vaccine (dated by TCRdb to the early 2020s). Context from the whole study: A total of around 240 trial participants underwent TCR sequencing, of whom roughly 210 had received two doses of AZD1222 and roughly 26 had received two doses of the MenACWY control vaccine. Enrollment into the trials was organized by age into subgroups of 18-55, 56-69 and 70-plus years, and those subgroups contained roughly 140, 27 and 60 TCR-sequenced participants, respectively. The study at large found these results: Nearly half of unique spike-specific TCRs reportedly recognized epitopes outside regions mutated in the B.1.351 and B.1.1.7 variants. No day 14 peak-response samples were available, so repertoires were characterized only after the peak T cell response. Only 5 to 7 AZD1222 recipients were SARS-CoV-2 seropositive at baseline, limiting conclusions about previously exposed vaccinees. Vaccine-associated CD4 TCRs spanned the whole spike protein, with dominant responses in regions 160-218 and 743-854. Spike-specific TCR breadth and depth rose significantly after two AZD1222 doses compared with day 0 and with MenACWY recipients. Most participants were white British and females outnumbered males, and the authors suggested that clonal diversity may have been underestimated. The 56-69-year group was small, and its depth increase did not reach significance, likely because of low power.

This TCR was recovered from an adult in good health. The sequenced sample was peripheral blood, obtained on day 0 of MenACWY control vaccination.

The DNA is as follows: TGTGCCAGCAGGTTACACGGAACCTACGAGCAGTACTTC. It encodes CASRLHGTYEQYF. The rearrangement joined TRBV28 to TRBJ2-7; the D gene remains uncertain. Inclusive of the bounding cysteine and phenylalanine, the CDR3 is 13 residues long. CDR3 DNA only is kept here, 39 bases in frame from base 1. V loses 6 bases, J loses 2 bases, and the germline ends lie 11 bases apart. CDR1 is given as MDHEN and CDR2 as SYDVKM, both from the germline V gene.